This T cell receptor (beta chain) was sequenced during a study of blood T cell repertoires in COVID-19. Study information: Sample material is recorded as cDNA or gDNA derived from T cells, B-cell-depleted T cells, or PBMCs.

This CDR3 contains 16 residues. The germline V gene encodes CDR1 SGHTA and CDR2 FQGNSA. V shed 5 bases, J shed 5 bases, and the junction held 13 bases outside the gene matches. Methods used by the authors: Estimation of nucleated cell counts relied on the amplification of reference gene primers. Profiled with immunoSEQ multiplex PCR; TCRdb holds only in-frame clones, not every one. Clone size and the V and J calls come from that table; the DNA yielded D and trimming. The sample shows some 60,000 clones, roughly 90% of them seen only once. The sample consisted of peripheral blood. The source of this sequence is a human donor in a cohort sampled during active COVID-19. The gene calls are TRBV7-2 and TRBJ2-5, with 8 bases lining up with TRBD2. This chain's CDR3 is CASSPSGGGVLETQYF. The CDR3, as DNA: TGTGCCAGCAGCCCGAGCGGGGGCGGAGTTCTGGAGACCCAGTACTTC.